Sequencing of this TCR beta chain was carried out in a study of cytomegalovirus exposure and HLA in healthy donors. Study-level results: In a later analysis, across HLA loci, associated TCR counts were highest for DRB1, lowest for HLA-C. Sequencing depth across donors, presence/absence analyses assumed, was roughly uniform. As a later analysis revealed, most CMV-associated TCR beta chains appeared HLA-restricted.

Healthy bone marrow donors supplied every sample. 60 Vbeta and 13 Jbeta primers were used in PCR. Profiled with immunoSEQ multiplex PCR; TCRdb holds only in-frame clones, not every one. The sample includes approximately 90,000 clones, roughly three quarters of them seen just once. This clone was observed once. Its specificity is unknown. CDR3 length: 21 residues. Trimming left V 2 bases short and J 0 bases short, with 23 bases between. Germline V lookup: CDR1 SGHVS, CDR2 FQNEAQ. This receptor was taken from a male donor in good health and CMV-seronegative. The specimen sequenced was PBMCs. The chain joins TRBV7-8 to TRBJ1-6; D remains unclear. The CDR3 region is CASSLIVTLMTPSSYNSPLHF. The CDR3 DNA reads TGTGCCAGCAGCTTAATAGTCACTTTGATGACACCCAGCTCCTATAATTCACCCCTCCACTTT.